The 14 T cell receptor beta chains reported below all come from one sample, sequenced in a study of blood T cell repertoires in COVID-19. The assay was immunoSEQ multiplex PCR, and TCRdb's table has in-frame clones only and misses some. The profile shows roughly 180,000 clones, approximately 86% of them singletons. The sequenced sample consisted of peripheral blood. Receptors originate from a man between 65 and 85 years old with active or convalescent COVID-19.

V gene TRBV14 combines with J gene TRBJ2-1, with 7 bases matching TRBD2. The V and J ends lost 3 bases and 2 bases, in that order; junction bases with no gene match: 7. The CDR3 extends over 16 amino acids. Germline V CDR1 and CDR2: SGHDN, FVKESK. CDR3: CASSQGSGITYNEQFF. The DNA for the CDR3 is TGTGCCAGCAGCCAGGGAAGCGGGATCACCTACAATGAGCAGTTCTTC.

This clone was seen a few times. This rearrangement joins TRBV30 to TRBJ2-2, with TRBD2 identical over 10 bases. V was clipped by 2 bases and J by 5 bases; unmatched bases: 11. This CDR3 contains 17 residues. Germline V gene sequence: CDR1 GTSNPN, CDR2 SVGIG (reference sequence). The chain's CDR3 is CAWSPLYLAGATGELFF. DNA for the CDR3: TGTGCCTGGAGTCCACTTTATCTAGCGGGAGCGACCGGGGAGCTGTTTTTT.

The gene calls are TRBV19 and TRBJ2-5; 12 nucleotides agree with TRBD2. This CDR3 spans 14 amino acids. The trim removed 6 bases at V and 5 bases at J, leaving 4 bases unmatched. Germline V lookup: CDR1 LNHDA, CDR2 SQIVND (reference sequence). The CDR3 loop reads CASRLAGGGETQYF. The CDR3 coding sequence is TGTGCCAGTAGACTAGCGGGGGGCGGGGAGACCCAGTACTTC.

This clone was observed a single time. The gene calls are TRBV6-6 and TRBJ2-1; 9 bases fit TRBD2. CDR1 and CDR2 from the germline V gene are MNHNY and SVGAGI (reference sequence). There are 24 residues in the CDR3. The V and J ends lost 5 bases and 1 base, in that order; junction bases with no gene match: 30. The CDR3 coding sequence is TGTGCCAGCAGTCCAGACATGATCCCAAGAAGAGAAGAGATAGCGGGAGATTCCTACAATGAGCAGTTCTTC. Translating gives CASSPDMIPRREEIAGDSYNEQFF.

The rearrangement links TRBV5-8 to TRBJ2-4; D not certain. CDR1 and CDR2 (germline): SGHTS, YDEGEE. The CDR3 covers 16 residues. Trimming took 0 bases from V and 4 from J, leaving 14 bases between them. The CDR3 coding sequence is TGTGCCAGCAGCTTGGACAGAGCCGGCAGAAAAAACATTCAGTACTTC. Translating it yields CASSLDRAGRKNIQYF. Full variable domain (rest looked up from reference TRBV5-8 and TRBJ2-4): EAGVTQSPTHLIKTRGQQATLRCSPISGHTSVYWYQQALGLGLQFLLWYDEGEERNRGNFPPRFSGRQFPNYSSELNVNALELEDSALYLCASSLDRAGRKNIQYFGAGTRLSVL.

This clone was seen only once. The V and J genes are TRBV27 and TRBJ2-3, with D maybe TRBD2 (5 bases). Trimming took 1 base from V and 2 from J, leaving 13 bases between them. CDR1 is MNHEY, CDR2 SMNVEV, per germline (reference sequence). The CDR3 consists of 16 residues. CDR3 residues: CASSLLGGRPTDTQYF. CDR3 DNA: TGTGCCAGCAGTTTATTGGGCGGGCGTCCCACAGATACGCAGTATTTT.

The V and J genes are TRBV27 and TRBJ2-7, with TRBD1 identical over 11 bases. CDR1 and CDR2 from the germline V gene are MNHEY and SMNVEV (reference sequence). The length of the CDR3 is 13 residues. Trimming took 6 bases from V and 5 from J; bases not matched to a gene: 3. The CDR3 DNA is TGTGCCAGCAGGCGGACAGGGGGCGACGAGCAGTACTTC. This gives the protein CASRRTGGDEQYF.

This clone is a singleton in its sample. The chain is built from TRBV28 and TRBJ2-1, with D unclear. CDR1 and CDR2 from the germline V gene are MDHEN and SYDVKM. The CDR3 is 16 amino acids. The V and J ends lost 1 base and 0 bases respectively, with 10 bases between them. CDR3 sequence reads: CASSLSALNSYNEQFF. DNA of the CDR3: TGTGCCAGCAGTTTATCTGCGCTTAACTCCTACAATGAGCAGTTCTTC. The complete variable domain, with remaining parts taken from reference TRBV28 and TRBJ2-1, reads DVKVTQSSRYLVKRTGEKVFLECVQDMDHENMFWYRQDPGLGLRLIYFSYDVKMKEKGDIPEGYSVSREKKERFSLILESASTNQTSMYLCASSLSALNSYNEQFFGPGTRLTVL.

The chain is built from TRBV5-5 and TRBJ2-7; D possibly corresponds to TRBD2 (5 bases). The CDR3 is made up of 15 amino acids. The ends were cut back, 0 bases at V and 0 bases at J, with 10 bases in the middle. CDR1 SGHKS and CDR2 YYEKEE come from the germline V gene (reference sequence). In DNA, the CDR3 is TGTGCCAGCAGCTTGGCCCTCGGGATCTCCTACGAGCAGTACTTC. The encoded protein is CASSLALGISYEQYF.

Here the CDR3 reads CSARVGGAGELFF. CDR3 nucleotides: TGCAGCGCTCGGGTTGGGGGCGCCGGGGAGCTGTTTTTT. The chain uses TRBV29-1 and TRBJ2-2, with D perhaps matching TRBD1 (6 bases). The germline CDR1 and CDR2 sequences are SQVTM and ANQGSEA. V shed 7 bases and J shed 6 bases, with 15 bases lying between them. The CDR3 consists of 13 residues.

The chain employs TRBV28 and TRBJ1-2; D is unclear. V was cut by 5 bases and J by 8 bases, with 21 bases left in between. Germline CDR1 is MDHEN and CDR2 is SYDVKM. The CDR3 runs to 15 residues. The CDR3 protein is CASSPPGRGGSGYTF. DNA for the CDR3: TGTGCCAGCAGTCCCCCTGGGCGAGGAGGGAGCGGCTACACCTTC.

The chain employs TRBV6-2 or TRBV6-3 and TRBJ2-3; weak D call: TRBD1 (6 bases). The CDR3 runs 15 residues. From germline, CDR1 is MNHEY and CDR2 SVGEGT. Trimming removed 2 bases at V and 4 bases at J, with 13 bases between. CDR3 in amino acids: CASSYEQGRADTQYF. The CDR3 region has the DNA TGTGCCAGCAGTTACGAACAGGGTAGGGCAGATACGCAGTATTTT.

The chain recombines TRBV7-9 with TRBJ2-5, with a weak D call TRBD2 (5 bases). This CDR3 has 12 residues. Germline V gene sequence: CDR1 SEHNR, CDR2 FQNEAQ (reference sequence). Trimming left V 0 bases short and J 8 bases short, with 7 bases between. CDR3 sequence (DNA): TGTGCCAGCAGCTTAGCGGGGAGTACCCAGTACTTC. The encoded protein is CASSLAGSTQYF.

The chain carries TRBV24-1 and TRBJ2-7; TRBD1 aligns across 12 bases. The CDR3 runs to 17 residues. CDR1 is KGHDR, CDR2 SFDVKD, per germline. Trimming at V came to 5 bases and at J to 3 bases, leaving 10 bases not matched to a gene. The DNA of the CDR3 is TGTGCCACCAGTGGGGGATCCGGGACAGGGGGCCTCTACGAGCAGTACTTC. Translated: CATSGGSGTGGLYEQYF.